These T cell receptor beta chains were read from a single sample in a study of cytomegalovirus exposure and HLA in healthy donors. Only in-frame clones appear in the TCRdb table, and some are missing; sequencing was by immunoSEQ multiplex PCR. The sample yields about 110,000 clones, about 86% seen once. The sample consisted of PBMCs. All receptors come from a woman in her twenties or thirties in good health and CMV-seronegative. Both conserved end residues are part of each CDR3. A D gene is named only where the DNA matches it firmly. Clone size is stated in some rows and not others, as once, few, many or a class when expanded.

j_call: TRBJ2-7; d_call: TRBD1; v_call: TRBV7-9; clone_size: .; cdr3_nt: TGTGCCAGCAGCGCCGGGACAGGGGATGTCTACGAGCAGTACTTC; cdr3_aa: CASSAGTGDVYEQYF
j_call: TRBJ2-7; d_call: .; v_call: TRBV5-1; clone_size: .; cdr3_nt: TGCGCCAGCAGCTTGGACTTCTACGAGCAGTACTTC; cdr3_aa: CASSLDFYEQYF
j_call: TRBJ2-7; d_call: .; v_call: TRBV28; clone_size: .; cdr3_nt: TGTGCCAGCAGTGGGCCTGACGTGTCCTACGAGCAGTACTTC; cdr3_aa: CASSGPDVSYEQYF
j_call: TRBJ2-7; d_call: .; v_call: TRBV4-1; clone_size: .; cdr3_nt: TGCGCCAGCAGCCAAGATTCGGCTAGAGGTACCTACGAGCAGTACTTC; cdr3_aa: CASSQDSARGTYEQYF
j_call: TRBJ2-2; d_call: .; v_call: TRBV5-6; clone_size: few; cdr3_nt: TGTGCCAGCAGAACGGGACTTATTTACACCGGGGAGCTGTTTTTT; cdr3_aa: CASRTGLIYTGELFF
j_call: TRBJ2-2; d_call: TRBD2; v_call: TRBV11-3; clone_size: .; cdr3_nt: TGTGCCAGCAGCTTTCGGACTAGCGGGACCCCCGGGGAGCTGTTTTTT; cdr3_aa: CASSFRTSGTPGELFF
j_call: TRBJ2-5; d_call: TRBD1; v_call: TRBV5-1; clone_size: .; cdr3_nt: TGCGCCAGCAGCTCCAGGACAGGGGAAGAGACCCAGTACTTC; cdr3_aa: CASSSRTGEETQYF
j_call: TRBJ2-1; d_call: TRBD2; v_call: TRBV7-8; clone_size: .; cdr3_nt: TGTGCCAGCAGCTTAGAAGCGGGAGGGCCTTACAATGAGCAGTTCTTC; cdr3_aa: CASSLEAGGPYNEQFF
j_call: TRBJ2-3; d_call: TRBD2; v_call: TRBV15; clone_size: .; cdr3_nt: TGTGCCACCAGCAGAGAATCGGCTAGCGGGTGGGGTGCAGATACGCAGTATTTT; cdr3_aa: CATSRESASGWGADTQYF
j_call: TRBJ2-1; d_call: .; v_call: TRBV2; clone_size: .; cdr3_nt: TGTGCCAGCATAAAGAGCTTCAATGAGCAGTTCTTC; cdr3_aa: CASIKSFNEQFF
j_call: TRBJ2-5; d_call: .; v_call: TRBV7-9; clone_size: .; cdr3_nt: TGTGCCAGCAGCTTGACTAACCAAGAGACCCAGTACTTC; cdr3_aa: CASSLTNQETQYF
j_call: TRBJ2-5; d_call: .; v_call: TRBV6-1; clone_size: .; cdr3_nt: TGTGCCAGCAGTGTTTTAAAGGGGGAGACCCAGTACTTC; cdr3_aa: CASSVLKGETQYF
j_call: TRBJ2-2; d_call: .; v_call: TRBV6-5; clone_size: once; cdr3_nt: TGTGCCAGCAGTAGGGGACTCGGCAACACCGGGGAGCTGTTTTTT; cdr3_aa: CASSRGLGNTGELFF
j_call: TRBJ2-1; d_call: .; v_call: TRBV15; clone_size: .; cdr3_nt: TGTGCCACCAGCAGAGTGGGGGCGAGAGTCGCTGAGCAGTTCTTC; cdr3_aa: CATSRVGARVAEQFF
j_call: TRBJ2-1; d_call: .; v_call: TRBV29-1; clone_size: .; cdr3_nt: TGCAGCGTTGTGGGCGGGGTCTCCTACAATGAGCAGTTCTTC; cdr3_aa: CSVVGGVSYNEQFF
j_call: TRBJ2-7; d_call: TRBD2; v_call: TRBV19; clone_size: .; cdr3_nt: TGTGCCAGTAGTACGGGACTAGCGGGACTCGAGCAGTACTTC; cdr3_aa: CASSTGLAGLEQYF
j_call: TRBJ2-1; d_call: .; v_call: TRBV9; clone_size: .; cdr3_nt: TGTGCCAGCAGCGTAGCCCCGGGGCGGCGGTCTGGGGGGTCTACGTACAATGAGCAGTTCTTC; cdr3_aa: CASSVAPGRRSGGSTYNEQFF
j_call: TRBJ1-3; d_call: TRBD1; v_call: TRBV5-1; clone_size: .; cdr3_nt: TGCGCCAGCAGCTACGGGACAGGGGCCCTGGTCTCTGGAAACACCATATATTTT; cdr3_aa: CASSYGTGALVSGNTIYF
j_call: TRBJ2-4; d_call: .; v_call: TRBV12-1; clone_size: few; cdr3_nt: TGTGCCAGCAGCAGGACTAGCGGGAGACGGGTCAAAAACATTCAGTACTTC; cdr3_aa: CASSRTSGRRVKNIQYF
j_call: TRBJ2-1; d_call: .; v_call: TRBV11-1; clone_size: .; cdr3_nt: TGTGCCAGCAGCGCGGTGCGGTCTTACAATGAGCAGTTCTTC; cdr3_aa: CASSAVRSYNEQFF
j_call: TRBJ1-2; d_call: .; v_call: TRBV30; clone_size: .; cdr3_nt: TGTGCCTGGGCACTACAGGCCTATGGCTACACCTTC; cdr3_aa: CAWALQAYGYTF
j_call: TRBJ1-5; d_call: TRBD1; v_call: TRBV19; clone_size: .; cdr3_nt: TGTGCCAGTAGTGTTGGGCAGGGGGCGGCGCGTCAGCCCCAGCATTTT; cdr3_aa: CASSVGQGAARQPQHF
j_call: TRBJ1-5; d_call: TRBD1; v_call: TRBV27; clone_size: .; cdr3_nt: TGTGCCAGCAGCGAGAAAGGCCGACAGGGCCGGCCCCAGCATTTT; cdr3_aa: CASSEKGRQGRPQHF
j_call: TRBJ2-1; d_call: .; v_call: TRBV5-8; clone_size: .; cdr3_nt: TGTGCCAGCAGCTCGGAACAGCCTGAGCAGTTCTTC; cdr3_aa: CASSSEQPEQFF
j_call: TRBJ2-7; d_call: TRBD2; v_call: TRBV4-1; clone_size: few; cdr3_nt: TGCGCCAGCAGCCCAGGGACTACCGCCTACGAGCAGTACTTC; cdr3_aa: CASSPGTTAYEQYF
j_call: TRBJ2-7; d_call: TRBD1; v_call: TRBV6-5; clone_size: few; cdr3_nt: TGTGCCAGCAGTTCCCGGACAGGGTCCTACGAGCAGTACTTC; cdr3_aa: CASSSRTGSYEQYF
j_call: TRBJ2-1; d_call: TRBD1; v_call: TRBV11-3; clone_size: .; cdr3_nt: TGTGCCAGCAGCTTAGGATCAGGACAGGAAGGCTACAATGAGCAGTTCTTC; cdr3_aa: CASSLGSGQEGYNEQFF
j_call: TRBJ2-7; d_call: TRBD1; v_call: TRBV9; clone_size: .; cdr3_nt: TGTGCCAGCAGCGTGGGGACAGGGGACTACGAGCAGTACTTC; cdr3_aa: CASSVGTGDYEQYF
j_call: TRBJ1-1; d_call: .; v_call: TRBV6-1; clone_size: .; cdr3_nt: TGTGCCAGCAGTCGGGTGAACACTGAAGCTTTCTTT; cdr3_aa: CASSRVNTEAFF
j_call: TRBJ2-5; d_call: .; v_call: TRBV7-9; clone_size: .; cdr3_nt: TGTGCCAGCAGCTTAGTTGGGGGGACCCAAGAGACCCAGTACTTC; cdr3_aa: CASSLVGGTQETQYF
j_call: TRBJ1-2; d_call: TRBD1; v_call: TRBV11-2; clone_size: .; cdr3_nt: TGTGCCAGCAGCTCGTCCTACAGGGGTGGCTACACCTTC; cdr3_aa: CASSSSYRGGYTF
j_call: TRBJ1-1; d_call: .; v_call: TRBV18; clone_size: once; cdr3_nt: TGTGCCAGCTCACCCCAAGTCCTAAAGAACACTGAAGCTTTCTTT; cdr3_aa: CASSPQVLKNTEAFF
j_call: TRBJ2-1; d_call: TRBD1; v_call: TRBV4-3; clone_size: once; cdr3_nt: TGCGCCAGCAGCTCTAGTCCCCCAGGGACAGGGGTTCCCAATGAGCAGTTCTTC; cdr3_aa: CASSSSPPGTGVPNEQFF
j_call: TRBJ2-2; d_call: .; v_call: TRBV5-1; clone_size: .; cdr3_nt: TGCGCCAGCAGCCCAAGGACAGGGAGGGGCACCGGGGAGCTGTTTTTT; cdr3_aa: CASSPRTGRGTGELFF
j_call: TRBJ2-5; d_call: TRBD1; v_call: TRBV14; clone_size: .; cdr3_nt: TGTGCCAGCAGCCTCCAGACAGGGGTCGGGGAGACCCAGTACTTC; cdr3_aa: CASSLQTGVGETQYF
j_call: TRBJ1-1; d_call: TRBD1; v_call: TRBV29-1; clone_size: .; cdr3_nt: TGCAGCGTGGGGACAGGGGCTATCACTGAAGCTTTCTTT; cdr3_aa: CSVGTGAITEAFF
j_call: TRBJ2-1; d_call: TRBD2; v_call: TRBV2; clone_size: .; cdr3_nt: TGTGCCAGCAGTCCCCTAGCGGGAGGGCCTTACAATGAGCAGTTCTTC; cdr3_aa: CASSPLAGGPYNEQFF
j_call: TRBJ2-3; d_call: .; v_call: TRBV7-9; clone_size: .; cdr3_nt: TGTGCCAGCAGCTCCCGCAGGGGGGAAGGGACAGATACGCAGTATTTT; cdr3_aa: CASSSRRGEGTDTQYF
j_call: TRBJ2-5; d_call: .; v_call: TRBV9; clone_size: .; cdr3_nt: TGTGCCAGCAGCGACGACCCACTTTACAGGGATCAACAAGAGACCCAGTACTTC; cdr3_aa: CASSDDPLYRDQQETQYF
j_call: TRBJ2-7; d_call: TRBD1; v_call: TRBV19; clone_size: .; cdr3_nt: TGTGCCAGTAGTCAACCCTCTGGGACAGTGGGTGACGAGCAGTACTTC; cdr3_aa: CASSQPSGTVGDEQYF
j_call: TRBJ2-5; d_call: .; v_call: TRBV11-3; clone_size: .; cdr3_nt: TGTGCCAGCAGCTTAGATGGGGGCAAGGGAGAGACCCAGTACTTC; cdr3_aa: CASSLDGGKGETQYF
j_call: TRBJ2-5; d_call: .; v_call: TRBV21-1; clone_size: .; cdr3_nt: TGTGCCAGCAGCATTTTAGCGGAGATGCTTTGGGAGACCCAGTACTTC; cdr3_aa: CASSILAEMLWETQYF
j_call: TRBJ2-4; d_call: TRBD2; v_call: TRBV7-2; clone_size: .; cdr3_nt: TGTGCCAGCAGGGGTAGCGGGAGGGCCGAGTACATTCAGTACTTC; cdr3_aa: CASRGSGRAEYIQYF
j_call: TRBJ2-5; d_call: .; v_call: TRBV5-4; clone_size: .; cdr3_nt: TGTGCCAGCAGCTTGGCAGGACGGGCGGGCATGATTAAAGAGACCCAGTACTTC; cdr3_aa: CASSLAGRAGMIKETQYF
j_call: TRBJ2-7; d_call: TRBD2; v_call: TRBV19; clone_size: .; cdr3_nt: TGTGCCAGTAGTACGGGACTAGCGGGAGGTGACTACGAGCAGTACTTC; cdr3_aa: CASSTGLAGGDYEQYF
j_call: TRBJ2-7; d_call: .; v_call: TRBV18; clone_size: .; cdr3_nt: TGTGCCAGCCCACCACTGGCTCCATCCGTCATAACCTACGAGCAGTACTTC; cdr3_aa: CASPPLAPSVITYEQYF
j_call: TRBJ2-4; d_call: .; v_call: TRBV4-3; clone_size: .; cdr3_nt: TGCGCCAGCAGCCAAGAGGGGGGCATTCAGTACTTC; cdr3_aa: CASSQEGGIQYF
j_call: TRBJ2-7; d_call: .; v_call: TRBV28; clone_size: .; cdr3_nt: TGTGCCAGCAGTTTAGCAGGGCATGTAGGCTCCTACGAGCAGTACTTC; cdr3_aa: CASSLAGHVGSYEQYF
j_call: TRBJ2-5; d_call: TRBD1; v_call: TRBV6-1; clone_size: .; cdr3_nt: TGTGCCAGCAATCAGGGGGATCCTGAAGAGACCCAGTACTTC; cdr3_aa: CASNQGDPEETQYF
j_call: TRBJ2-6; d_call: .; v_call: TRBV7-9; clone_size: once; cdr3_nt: TGTGCCAGCAGCGTGCGTGGGGCCAACGTCCTGACTTTC; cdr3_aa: CASSVRGANVLTF
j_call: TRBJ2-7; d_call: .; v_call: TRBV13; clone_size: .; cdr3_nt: TGTGCCAGCAGCTTGAACGCGGGCTACGAGCAGTACTTC; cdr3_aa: CASSLNAGYEQYF
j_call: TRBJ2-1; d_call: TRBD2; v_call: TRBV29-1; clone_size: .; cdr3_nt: TGCAGCGTTGAAGTTCTTAGCGGGGCTTCGGGGGAGCAGTTCTTC; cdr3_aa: CSVEVLSGASGEQFF
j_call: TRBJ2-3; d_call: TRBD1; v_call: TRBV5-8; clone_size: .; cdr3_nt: TGTGCCAGCAGCTTGCGCAGGGGGCGCTTCCCAGATACGCAGTATTTT; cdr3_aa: CASSLRRGRFPDTQYF
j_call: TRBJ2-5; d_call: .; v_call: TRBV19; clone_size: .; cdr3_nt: TGTGCCAGTACCCCAGGGCCGTCAGCCGTAGAGACCCAGTACTTC; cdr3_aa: CASTPGPSAVETQYF
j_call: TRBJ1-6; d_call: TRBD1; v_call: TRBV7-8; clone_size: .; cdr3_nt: TGTGCCAGCAGCTCCTCTCCGGGACAGGGTGTGTCACCCCTCCACTTT; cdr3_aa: CASSSSPGQGVSPLHF
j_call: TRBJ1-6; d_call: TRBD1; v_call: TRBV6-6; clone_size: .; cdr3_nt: TGTGCCAGCAGCCCGGACAGGGATTCACCCCTCCACTTT; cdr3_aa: CASSPDRDSPLHF
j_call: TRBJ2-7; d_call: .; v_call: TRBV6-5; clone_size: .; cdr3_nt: TGTGCCAGCAGTACCCCCGGGGCCTACGAGCAGTACTTC; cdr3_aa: CASSTPGAYEQYF
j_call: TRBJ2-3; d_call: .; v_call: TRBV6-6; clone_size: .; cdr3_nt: TGTGCCAGCAGGATACAGGGACCAGATACGCAGTATTTT; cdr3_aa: CASRIQGPDTQYF
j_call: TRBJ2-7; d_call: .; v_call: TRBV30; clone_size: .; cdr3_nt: TGTGCCTGGACTTACGGGACAATCTACGAGCAGTACTTC; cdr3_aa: CAWTYGTIYEQYF
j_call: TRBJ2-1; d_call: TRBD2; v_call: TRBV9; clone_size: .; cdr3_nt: TGTGCCAGCAGCCCCAGGTGGGGTAGCGGGAGTAATGAGCAGTTCTTC; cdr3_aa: CASSPRWGSGSNEQFF